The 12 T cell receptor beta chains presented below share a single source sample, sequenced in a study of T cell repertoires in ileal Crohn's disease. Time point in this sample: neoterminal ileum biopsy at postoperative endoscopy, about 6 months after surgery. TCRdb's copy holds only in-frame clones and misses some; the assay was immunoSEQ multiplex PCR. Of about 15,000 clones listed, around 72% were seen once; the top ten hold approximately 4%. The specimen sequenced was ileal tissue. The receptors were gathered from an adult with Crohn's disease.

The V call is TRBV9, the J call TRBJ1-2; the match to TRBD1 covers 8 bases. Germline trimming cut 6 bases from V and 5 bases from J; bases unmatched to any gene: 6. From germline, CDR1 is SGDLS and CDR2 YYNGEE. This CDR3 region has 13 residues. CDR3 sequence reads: CASNRQGTYGYTF. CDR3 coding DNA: TGTGCCAGCAACCGACAGGGGACTTATGGCTACACCTTC.

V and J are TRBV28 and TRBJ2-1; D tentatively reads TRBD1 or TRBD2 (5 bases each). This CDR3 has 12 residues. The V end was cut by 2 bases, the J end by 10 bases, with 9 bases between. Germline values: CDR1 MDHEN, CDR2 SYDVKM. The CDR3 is CASSLRWGEQFF. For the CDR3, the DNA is TGTGCCAGCAGTTTAAGGTGGGGGGAGCAGTTCTTC.

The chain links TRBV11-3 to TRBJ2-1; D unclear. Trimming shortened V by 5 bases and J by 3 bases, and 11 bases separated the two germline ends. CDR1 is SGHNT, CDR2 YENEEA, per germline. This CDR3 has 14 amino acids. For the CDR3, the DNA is TGTGCCAGCAGCAAAGACGGGTTCTACAATGAGCAGTTCTTC. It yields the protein CASSKDGFYNEQFF.

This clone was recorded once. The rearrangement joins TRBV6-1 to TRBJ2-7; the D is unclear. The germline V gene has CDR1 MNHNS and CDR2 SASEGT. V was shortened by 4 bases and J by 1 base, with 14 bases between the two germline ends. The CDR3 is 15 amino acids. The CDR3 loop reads CASSVTPTQSYEQYF. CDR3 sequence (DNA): TGTGCCAGCAGTGTCACGCCGACCCAATCCTACGAGCAGTACTTC.

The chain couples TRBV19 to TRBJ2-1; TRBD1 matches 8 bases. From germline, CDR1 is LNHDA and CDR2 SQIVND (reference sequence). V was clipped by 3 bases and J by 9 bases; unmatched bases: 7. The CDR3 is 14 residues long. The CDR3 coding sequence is TGTGCCAGTAGTATCCAGGGGGCTCACGGTGAGCAGTTCTTC. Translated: CASSIQGAHGEQFF.

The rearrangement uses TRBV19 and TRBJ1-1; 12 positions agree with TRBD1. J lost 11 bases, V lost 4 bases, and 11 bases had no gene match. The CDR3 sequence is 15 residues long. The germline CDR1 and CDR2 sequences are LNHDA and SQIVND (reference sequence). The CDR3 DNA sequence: TGTGCCAGTAGTACGGCCCGGGACAGGGGGCAAGGTGCTTTCTTT. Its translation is CASSTARDRGQGAFF. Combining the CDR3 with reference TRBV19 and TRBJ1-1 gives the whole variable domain DGGITQSPKYLFRKEGQNVTLSCEQNLNHDAMYWYRQDPGQGLRLIYYSQIVNDFQKGDIAEGYSVSREKKESFPLTVTSAQKNPTAFYLCASSTARDRGQGAFFGQGTRLTVV.

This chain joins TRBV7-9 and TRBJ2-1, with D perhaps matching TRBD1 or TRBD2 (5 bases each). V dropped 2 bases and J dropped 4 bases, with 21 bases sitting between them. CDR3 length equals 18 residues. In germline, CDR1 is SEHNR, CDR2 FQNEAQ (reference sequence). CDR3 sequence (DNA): TGTGCCAGCAGCTTAACCCCACGGGGCACTCACTTGTACAATGAGCAGTTCTTC. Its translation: CASSLTPRGTHLYNEQFF.

The CDR3 bases are TGCAGCGTCAGCGGCAGCGGCGACTACGAGCAGTACTTC. This sequence encodes CSVSGSGDYEQYF. The rearrangement joins TRBV29-1 to TRBJ2-7; a weak D match, TRBD2 (5 bases). This CDR3 spans 13 amino acids. Trimming stripped 6 bases from V and 3 bases from J, with 15 bases between. Germline CDR1 and CDR2: SQVTM and ANQGSEA.

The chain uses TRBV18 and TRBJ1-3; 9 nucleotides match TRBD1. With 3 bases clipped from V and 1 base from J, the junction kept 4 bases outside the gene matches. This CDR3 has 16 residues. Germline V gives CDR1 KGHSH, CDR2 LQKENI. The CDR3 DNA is TGTGCCAGCTCACCTCGGGACAGGGATTCTGGAAACACCATATATTTT. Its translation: CASSPRDRDSGNTIYF.

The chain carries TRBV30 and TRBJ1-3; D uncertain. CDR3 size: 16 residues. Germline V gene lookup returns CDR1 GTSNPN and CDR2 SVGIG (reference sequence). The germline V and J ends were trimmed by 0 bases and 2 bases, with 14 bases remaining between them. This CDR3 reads CAWSVVTGGTGNTIYF. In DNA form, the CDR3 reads TGTGCCTGGAGTGTAGTTACGGGCGGTACTGGAAACACCATATATTTT.

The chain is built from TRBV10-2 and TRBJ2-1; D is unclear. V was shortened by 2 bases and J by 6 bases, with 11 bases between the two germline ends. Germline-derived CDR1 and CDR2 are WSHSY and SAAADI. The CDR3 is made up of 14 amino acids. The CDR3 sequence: CASSETNPGNEQFF. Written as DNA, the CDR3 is TGCGCCAGCAGTGAGACAAATCCGGGCAATGAGCAGTTCTTC.

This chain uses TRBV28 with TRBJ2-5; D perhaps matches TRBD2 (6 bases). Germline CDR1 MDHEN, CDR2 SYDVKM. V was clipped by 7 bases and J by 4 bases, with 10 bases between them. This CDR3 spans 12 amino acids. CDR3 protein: CASTAGSETQYF. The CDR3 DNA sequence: TGTGCCAGCACGGCGGGATCAGAGACCCAGTACTTC.